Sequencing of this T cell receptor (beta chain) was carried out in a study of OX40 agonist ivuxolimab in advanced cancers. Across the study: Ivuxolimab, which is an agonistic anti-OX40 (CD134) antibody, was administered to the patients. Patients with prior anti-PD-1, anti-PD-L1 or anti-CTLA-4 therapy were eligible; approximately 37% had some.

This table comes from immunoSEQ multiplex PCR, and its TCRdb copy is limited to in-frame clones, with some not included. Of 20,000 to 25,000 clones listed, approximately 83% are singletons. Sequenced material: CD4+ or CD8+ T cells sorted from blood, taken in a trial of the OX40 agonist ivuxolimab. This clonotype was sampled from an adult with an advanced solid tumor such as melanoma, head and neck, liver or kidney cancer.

This CDR3 is CAWRGGPSGTAVDTIYF. As DNA, the CDR3 is TGTGCCTGGAGGGGAGGACCCTCCGGGACAGCCGTTGACACCATATATTTT. The chain uses TRBV30 and TRBJ1-3; TRBD1 matches at 7 bases. Looked up from germline, CDR1 is GTSNPN and CDR2 is SVGIG (reference sequence). The CDR3 runs to 17 residues. The ends lost 3 bases at V and 8 bases at J; junction bases unmatched: 19. The full variable domain, completed using reference TRBV30 and TRBJ1-3, is SQTIHQWPATLVQPVGSPLSLECTVEGTSNPNLYWYRQAAGRGLQLLFYSVGIGQISSEVPQNLSASRPQDRQFILSSKKLLLSDSGFYLCAWRGGPSGTAVDTIYFGEGSWLTVV.